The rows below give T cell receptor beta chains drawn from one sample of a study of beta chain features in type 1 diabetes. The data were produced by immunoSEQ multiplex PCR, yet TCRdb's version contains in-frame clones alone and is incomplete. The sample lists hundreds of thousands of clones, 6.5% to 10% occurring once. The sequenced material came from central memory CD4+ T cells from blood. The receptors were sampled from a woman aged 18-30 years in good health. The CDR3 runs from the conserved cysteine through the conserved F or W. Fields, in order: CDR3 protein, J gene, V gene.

CDR3: CASSQVWGVDGTDTQYF; J: TRBJ2-3; V: TRBV4-3
CDR3: CASSYVDMNTEAFF; J: TRBJ1-1; V: TRBV6-6
CDR3: CASSLVEETQYF; J: TRBJ2-5; V: TRBV7-9
CDR3: CASSPREREQYF; J: TRBJ2-7; V: TRBV18
CDR3: CASSRTSGYNEQFF; J: TRBJ2-1; V: TRBV6-1
CDR3: CASRYGTSGEQYF; J: TRBJ2-7; V: TRBV11-2
CDR3: CASSQTQAPNTEAFF; J: TRBJ1-1; V: TRBV18
CDR3: CASSSQGQPFTEQYF; J: TRBJ2-7; V: TRBV11-2
CDR3: CASSEGPGQETQYF; J: TRBJ2-5; V: TRBV7-8
CDR3: CASSVLDGRAPGANVLTF; J: TRBJ2-6; V: TRBV2
CDR3: CASSPALRDGYGYTF; J: TRBJ1-2; V: TRBV5-4
CDR3: CASSLRSGALYNEQFF; J: TRBJ2-1; V: TRBV6-6
CDR3: CASTPGGNGETQYF; J: TRBJ2-5; V: TRBV9
CDR3: CASLPEVGPEFF; J: TRBJ2-1; V: TRBV14
CDR3: CASSSGLTTDTQYF; J: TRBJ2-3; V: TRBV5-1
CDR3: CASTLQGGDLTGSYNEQFF; J: TRBJ2-1; V: TRBV4-3
CDR3: CASSINRGETQYF; J: TRBJ2-5; V: TRBV19
CDR3: CASSQDTGERQYF; J: TRBJ2-7; V: TRBV5-2
CDR3: CASSLAPSRTDTQYF; J: TRBJ2-3; V: TRBV7-3
CDR3: CASTGTGLLAIF; J: TRBJ2-7; V: TRBV7-9